In this sample, the clone carrying this T cell receptor (beta chain) turned up a few times. Source study methods: Scientists estimated how many nucleated cells there were by amplifying reference gene primers. The table came from immunoSEQ multiplex PCR; TCRdb's copy has only in-frame clones and leaves some out. The V and J calls and the clone size are those of that table, but D and trimming were determined from the DNA. The top ten hold approximately 4.8% of the sample, which has about 210,000 clones, approximately 86% seen once. The sample belongs to a study of blood T cell repertoires in COVID-19. This study enrolled people aged 18 to 89 from around 26 US geographic areas. Which cohort a participant joined came from the clinical history participants gave. No more than 2 weeks before study entry, exposed participants had met a case of COVID-19. Germline CDR1 LGHDT, CDR2 YNNKEL (reference sequence). CDR3 length: 15 amino acids. Trimming pared 3 bases from V and 8 bases from J, leaving 19 bases between.

Input material: PBMCs or T cells enriched from blood (not recorded which). The rearrangement joins TRBV3-1 (or the pseudogene TRBV3-2) to TRBJ1-2, with a possible D match to TRBD1 (6 bases). The source is a woman in her 30s who had been exposed to COVID-19. CDR3 loop: CASSHRDRLIRGYTF. Written as DNA, the CDR3 is TGTGCCAGCAGCCATAGAGACAGGCTTATTAGGGGCTACACCTTC.